A single sample is the source of the 18 T cell receptor beta chains below, sequenced in a study of CD8+ T cells in alopecia areata (dated by TCRdb to the late 2010s). The library was generated by the immunoSEQ multiplex PCR assay. For TCR sequencing, RNA was extracted from every sample and reverse transcribed into cDNA to serve as template. TCRdb mirrors the immuneACCESS table, restricted to in-frame sequences. Some clones are absent from its copies; in checked studies, under half trace to an unresolved V gene, and the reason for the others is unknown. Recorded for this sample are more than 200,000 clones; around two fifths of them occurred a single time. The ten largest clones add up to 2% to 3% of the sample. Read against the paper, the sample's treatment or condition label means: oral pan-JAK inhibitor, 5-10 mg twice daily. The sequencing here drew on CD4+ T cells sorted from blood, taken at roughly week 36, from a patient treated with tofacitinib. The receptors shown here come from a human donor with alopecia areata.

This clone was observed a handful of times. The gene calls are TRBV30 and TRBJ2-1, with 10 bases that match TRBD2. The CDR3 is 15 amino acids. Germline V CDR1 and CDR2: GTSNPN, SVGIG (reference sequence). Trimming cost V 3 bases and J 5 bases; bases outside gene matches: 7. The CDR3 sequence is CAWSRGLAINNEQFF. CDR3 DNA sequence: TGTGCCTGGAGCCGGGGACTAGCGATAAACAATGAGCAGTTCTTC.

This clone came up a few times. The chain is built from TRBV6-4 and TRBJ1-1; D is ambiguous. V was cut by 2 bases and J by 4 bases, with 8 bases left in between. Germline V gives CDR1 MRHNA, CDR2 SNTAGT. The CDR3 spans 13 residues. CDR3 protein: CASSDAFGTEAFF. The CDR3 region has the DNA TGTGCCAGCAGTGACGCGTTCGGCACTGAAGCTTTCTTT.

The table lists this clone with a count of one. The chain couples TRBV4-1 to TRBJ2-1, with 7 bases aligning to TRBD2. Germline CDR1 MGHRA, CDR2 YSYEKL. The CDR3 runs to 13 residues. The CDR3 here is CATASGSYNEQFF. The CDR3, as DNA: TGCGCTACTGCTAGCGGCTCCTACAATGAGCAGTTCTTC.

The chain is built from TRBV5-4 and TRBJ2-3; D is undetermined. The CDR3 spans 14 residues. CDR1 SGHNT and CDR2 YYREEE come from the germline V gene (reference sequence). V shed 0 bases and J shed 1 base, with 6 bases lying between them. CDR3 loop: CASSLDKGTDTQYF. CDR3 nucleotide sequence: TGTGCCAGCAGCTTGGATAAGGGCACAGATACGCAGTATTTT.

The chain combines TRBV19 with TRBJ1-2; D is uncertain. The germline V and J ends were trimmed by 6 bases and 4 bases, with 12 bases remaining between them. Germline CDR1 is LNHDA and CDR2 is SQIVND (reference sequence). The CDR3 is 13 amino acids. CDR3 sequence: CASRAPGSYGYTF. DNA for the CDR3: TGTGCCAGTAGGGCCCCGGGATCCTATGGCTACACCTTC.

CDR3 in DNA: TGTGCCAGCAGTGGGGAGCGGGGACCCTACAATGAGCAGTTCTTC. It specifies CASSGERGPYNEQFF. The rearrangement uses TRBV6-1 and TRBJ2-1; 7 bases agree with TRBD2. J lost 2 bases, V lost 4 bases, and 5 bases had no gene match. Germline lookup yields CDR1 MNHNS and CDR2 SASEGT. The CDR3 has 15 residues.

This clone is a singleton in its sample. The chain joins TRBV25-1 to TRBJ1-1; a possible D gene is TRBD1 (6 bases). Between the trimmed V and J ends, which lost 2 bases and 4 bases, there was a span of 11 bases. The CDR3 contains 14 residues. Germline V gives CDR1 MGHDK, CDR2 SYGVNS. CDR3 sequence: CASSEGLGATEAFF. The DNA of the CDR3 is TGTGCCAGCAGTGAAGGATTGGGGGCCACTGAAGCTTTCTTT.

The chain joins TRBV30 to TRBJ2-1, with TRBD2 matching over 10 bases. Germline assignment: CDR1 GTSNPN and CDR2 SVGIG (reference sequence). This CDR3 spans 15 amino acids. The J segment lost 4 bases and the V segment lost 0 bases, leaving 3 bases of the junction unmatched. Here the CDR3 DNA reads TGTGCCTGGAGTGTACTTAGCGGGAGGTACAATGAGCAGTTCTTC. Encoded protein: CAWSVLSGRYNEQFF.

A single count supports this clone. The chain joins TRBV7-2 to TRBJ1-1; TRBD1 agrees at 7 bases. Germline CDR1 is SGHTA and CDR2 is FQGNSA. This CDR3 region has 14 residues. Unmatched junction bases numbered 5, after V lost 4 bases and J lost 3 bases. CDR3 bases: TGTGCCAGCAGCTCCCGGGGACAGTACACTGAAGCTTTCTTT. Translated: CASSSRGQYTEAFF.

This sequence joins TRBV5-6 and TRBJ2-1; D possibly uses TRBD1 or TRBD2 (6 bases each). V gave up 0 bases and J gave up 4 bases, with 14 bases separating them. Per the germline V gene, CDR1 is SGHDT and CDR2 is YYEEEE. The CDR3 is made up of 16 amino acids. This CDR3 is CASSLGRGRWYNEQFF. The DNA for the CDR3 is TGTGCCAGCAGCTTGGGTCGGGGGCGTTGGTACAATGAGCAGTTCTTC.

This clone was found a few times. The V call is TRBV29-1, the J call TRBJ1-2, with unresolved D. CDR3 length: 13 residues. V lost 5 bases and J lost 3, with 13 bases in between. Germline CDR1 is SQVTM and CDR2 is ANQGSEA. The CDR3 sequence: CSVRRDLDYGYTF. The CDR3 DNA follows: TGCAGCGTTAGGAGGGATTTAGACTATGGCTACACCTTC.

The V call is TRBV7-2, the J call TRBJ1-5; 9 positions agree with TRBD1. CDR1 is SGHTA, CDR2 FQGNSA, per germline. V trimming: 5 bases; J trimming: 6 bases; junction bases outside the gene matches: 5. This CDR3 contains 14 residues. The CDR3 coding sequence is TGTGCCAGCAGCATACAGGGGGCTGGTCAGCCCCAGCATTTT. Protein sequence: CASSIQGAGQPQHF. Filled out from reference TRBV7-2 and TRBJ1-5, the complete variable domain reads GAGVSQSPSNKVTEKGKDVELRCDPISGHTALYWYRQSLGQGLEFLIYFQGNSAPDKSGLPSDRFSAERTGGSVSTLTIQRTQQEDSAVYLCASSIQGAGQPQHFGDGTRLSIL.

V and J are TRBV14 and TRBJ2-7, with D possibly being TRBD2 (5 bases). Germline V gives CDR1 SGHDN, CDR2 FVKESK. This CDR3 is built from 15 residues. V dropped 5 bases and J dropped 2 bases, with 16 bases sitting between them. The CDR3 is CASSTQGSPTYEQYF. Written as DNA, the CDR3 is TGTGCCAGCAGCACCCAAGGGAGCCCTACCTACGAGCAGTACTTC.

This chain connects TRBV7-8 to TRBJ2-7, with D maybe TRBD2 (6 bases). This CDR3 is built from 13 residues. CDR1 and CDR2 (germline): SGHVS, FQNEAQ. The V end lost 4 bases, the J end lost 7 bases, and 14 bases lay between the germline ends. In DNA, the CDR3 is TGTGCCAGCAGCTACGGGACCGCGGGAGAGCAGTACTTC. Translated: CASSYGTAGEQYF.

The chain has TRBV7-9 and TRBJ1-5; D call uncertain. Per germline, CDR1 SEHNR and CDR2 FQNEAQ (reference sequence). The CDR3 is 14 amino acids. Trimming shortened V by 4 bases and J by 2 bases, and 9 bases separated the two germline ends. The CDR3 DNA is TGTGCCAGCAGCTCAAAAATGGGCAATCAGCCCCAGCATTTT. Translating it yields CASSSKMGNQPQHF.

This chain joins TRBV11-2 and TRBJ2-5, with TRBD1 identical over 7 bases. This CDR3 has 15 amino acids. The V gene's germline CDR1 is SGHAT and CDR2 FQNNGV. Germline trimming cut 5 bases from V and 1 base from J; bases unmatched to any gene: 7. The CDR3 DNA is TGTGCCAGCAGCCCCTTACAGGGGACCCAAGAGACCCAGTACTTC. It yields the protein CASSPLQGTQETQYF. The whole variable domain, filled in from reference TRBV11-2 and TRBJ2-5, reads EAGVAQSPRYKIIEKRQSVAFWCNPISGHATLYWYQQILGQGPKLLIQFQNNGVVDDSQLPKDRFSAERLKGVDSTLKIQPAKLEDSAVYLCASSPLQGTQETQYFGPGTRLLVL.

The J gene is TRBJ2-7, the V gene TRBV2; the D gene is possibly TRBD2 (6 bases). Germline V gene lookup returns CDR1 SNHLY and CDR2 FYNNEI. The CDR3 covers 12 residues. The V and J ends lost 6 bases and 9 bases respectively, with 15 bases between them. The CDR3 DNA sequence: TGTGCCAGCAGGGAGGGAAACGGATTGCAGTACTTC. This gives the protein CASREGNGLQYF. Full variable domain (outside the CDR3, taken from reference TRBV2 and TRBJ2-7): EPEVTQTPSHQVTQMGQEVILRCVPISNHLYFYWYRQILGQKVEFLVSFYNNEISEKSEIFDDQFSVERPDGSNFTLKIRSTKLEDSAMYFCASREGNGLQYFGPGTRLTVT.

V is TRBV29-1 and J is TRBJ2-7; TRBD1 agrees at 9 bases. Germline assignment: CDR1 SQVTM and CDR2 ANQGSEA. CDR3 length equals 15 residues. Trimming took 5 bases from V and 7 from J; bases not matched to a gene: 15. The CDR3 reads CSVSGQGLPLREQYF. The CDR3 nucleotides read TGCAGCGTTTCTGGACAGGGGTTGCCTCTAAGGGAGCAGTACTTC.